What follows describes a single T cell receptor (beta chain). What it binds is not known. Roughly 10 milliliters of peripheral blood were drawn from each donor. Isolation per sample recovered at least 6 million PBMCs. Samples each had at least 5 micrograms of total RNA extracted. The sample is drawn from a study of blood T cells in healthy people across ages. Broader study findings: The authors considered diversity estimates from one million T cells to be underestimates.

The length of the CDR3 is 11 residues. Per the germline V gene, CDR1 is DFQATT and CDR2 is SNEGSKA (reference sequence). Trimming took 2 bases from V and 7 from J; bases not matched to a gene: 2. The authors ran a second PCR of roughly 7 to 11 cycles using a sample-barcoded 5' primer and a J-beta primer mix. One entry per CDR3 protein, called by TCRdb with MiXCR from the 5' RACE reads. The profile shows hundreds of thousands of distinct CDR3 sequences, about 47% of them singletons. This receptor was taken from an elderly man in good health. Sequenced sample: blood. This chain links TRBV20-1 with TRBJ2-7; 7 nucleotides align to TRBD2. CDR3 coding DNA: TGCAGTGCTAGACGGGGGGAAGAGCAGTACTTC. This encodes CSARRGEEQYF.